This TCR beta chain was captured by sequencing in a study of T cell responses to AZD1222 COVID-19 vaccine. Study conclusions and caveats: The donors showed a predominance of white British ancestry and of females, with possible underestimation of clonal diversity.

This clone showed up just once. What it binds is unknown. TCRdb's table, derived via immunoSEQ multiplex PCR, lists solely in-frame clones and lacks some. The sample has 140,000 or so clones, about 90% seen once. Germline CDR1 and CDR2: SGHDN and FVKESK. The CDR3 length is 15 residues. The trim removed 2 bases at V and 3 bases at J, leaving 4 bases unmatched. The sequencing here drew on peripheral blood, taken 28 days after the second dose of the MenACWY control vaccine. This sequence was found in an adult who received the MenACWY meningococcal vaccine as a control. This chain connects TRBV14 to TRBJ2-7; 10 bases map to TRBD2. CDR3 loop: CASSQSGRALYEQYF. In nucleotides, the CDR3 is TGTGCCAGCAGCCAAAGCGGGAGGGCCCTCTACGAGCAGTACTTC. Filled out from reference TRBV14 and TRBJ2-7, the complete variable domain reads EAGVTQFPSHSVIEKGQTVTLRCDPISGHDNLYWYRRVMGKEIKFLLHFVKESKQDESGMPNNRFLAERTGGTYSTLKVQPAELEDSGVYFCASSQSGRALYEQYFGPGTRLTVT.